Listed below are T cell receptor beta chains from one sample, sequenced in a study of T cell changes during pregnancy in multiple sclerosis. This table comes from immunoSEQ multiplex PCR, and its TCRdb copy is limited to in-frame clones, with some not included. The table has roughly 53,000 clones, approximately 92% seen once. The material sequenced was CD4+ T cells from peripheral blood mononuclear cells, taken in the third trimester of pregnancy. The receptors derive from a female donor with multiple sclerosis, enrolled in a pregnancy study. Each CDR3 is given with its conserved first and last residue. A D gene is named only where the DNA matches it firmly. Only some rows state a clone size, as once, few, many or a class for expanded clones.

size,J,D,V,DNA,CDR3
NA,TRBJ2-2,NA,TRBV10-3,TGTGCCATCAAGGGGGCGAACACCGGGGAGCTGTTTTTT,CAIKGANTGELFF
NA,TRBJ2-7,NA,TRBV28,TGTGCCAGCAGCCCTCCTGGGCAGTTCCCATACGAGCAGTACTTC,CASSPPGQFPYEQYF
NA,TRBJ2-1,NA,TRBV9,TGTGCCAGCAGCGTGACACTGAACAATGAGCAGTTCTTC,CASSVTLNNEQFF
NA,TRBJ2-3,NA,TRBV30,TGTGCCTGGAGTAGGGGGAGCCGCACAGATACGCAGTATTTT,CAWSRGSRTDTQYF
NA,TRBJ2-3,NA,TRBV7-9,TGTGCCAGCAGGGACCCGGGACTCCGAGCGCAGTATTTT,CASRDPGLRAQYF
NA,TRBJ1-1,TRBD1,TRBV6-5,TGTGCCAGCAGTTACGTCGACAGGGGGCAGGACACTGAAGCTTTCTTT,CASSYVDRGQDTEAFF
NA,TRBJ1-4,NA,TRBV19,TGTGCCAGTAGTATCCAGGGGAAAAATGAAAAACTGTTTTTT,CASSIQGKNEKLFF
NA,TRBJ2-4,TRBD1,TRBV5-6,TGTGCCAGCAGCTACCCGACAGGGTTGGCCAAAAACATTCAGTACTTC,CASSYPTGLAKNIQYF
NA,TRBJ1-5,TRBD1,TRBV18,TGTGCCAGCTCGTACAGGGGAATGGGCAATCAGCCCCAGCATTTT,CASSYRGMGNQPQHF
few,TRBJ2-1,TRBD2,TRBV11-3,TGTGCCAGCAGCGTAGAGGGGCGGGAGGGAAAGGATGAGCAGTTCTTC,CASSVEGREGKDEQFF
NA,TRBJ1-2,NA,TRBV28,TGTGCCAGCAGTTTATTCGGTGAGGGCTACACCTTC,CASSLFGEGYTF
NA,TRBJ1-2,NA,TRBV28,TGTGCCAGCAGACCCGCGGACAGCTACTATGGCTACACCTTC,CASRPADSYYGYTF
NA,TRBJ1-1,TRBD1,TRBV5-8,TGTGCCAGCAGCTCGGTCGGGACAGGGGCCACTGAAGCTTTCTTT,CASSSVGTGATEAFF
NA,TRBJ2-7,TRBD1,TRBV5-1,TGCGCCAGCAGCTTATCGACAGGGGGCAGGGACGAGCAGTACTTC,CASSLSTGGRDEQYF
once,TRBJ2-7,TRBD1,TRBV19,TGTGCCAGTAGTACTGGACAGGGGGCGGTCTACGAGCAGTACTTC,CASSTGQGAVYEQYF
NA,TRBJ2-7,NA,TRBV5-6,TGTGCCAGCAGCCCCAGGGTGACCTACGAGCAGTACTTC,CASSPRVTYEQYF
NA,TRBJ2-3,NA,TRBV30,TGTGCCTGGAGTGTCCCGGGTTCAGATACGCAGTATTTT,CAWSVPGSDTQYF
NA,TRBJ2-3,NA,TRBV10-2,TGCGCCAGCAGTGAAGTTGCGGCTAGCACAGATACGCAGTATTTT,CASSEVAASTDTQYF
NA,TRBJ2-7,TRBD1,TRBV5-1,TGCGCCAGCAGCTTGAGACAGGGTCGGTACGAGCAGTACTTC,CASSLRQGRYEQYF
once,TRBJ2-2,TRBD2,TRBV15,TGTGCCACCAGCACTAGACTAGCGGGGAACACCGGGGAGCTGTTTTTT,CATSTRLAGNTGELFF
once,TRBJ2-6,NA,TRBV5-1,TGCGCCACTAGCTCTGGGGCCAACGTCCTGACTTTC,CATSSGANVLTF
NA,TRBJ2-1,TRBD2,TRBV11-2,TGTGCCAGCAGCCCCACTAGCGGGAGTGAGCAGTTCTTC,CASSPTSGSEQFF
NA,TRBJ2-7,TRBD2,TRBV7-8,TGTGCCAGCAGCTTAGGAACTAGCGGGAGCTCCTACGAGCAGTACTTC,CASSLGTSGSSYEQYF
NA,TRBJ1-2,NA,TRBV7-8,TGTGCCAGCAGCCCCACCATCGGTTTGTCATCCCCTCGCTACACCTTC,CASSPTIGLSSPRYTF
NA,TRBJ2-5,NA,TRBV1,TGCACCAGCAGCTGGACAGAACAAGAGACCCAGTACTTC,CTSSWTEQETQYF
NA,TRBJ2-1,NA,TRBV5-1,TGCGCCAGCAGCTTGGCGGGAGATAAGCGCTCTGAGCAGTTCTTC,CASSLAGDKRSEQFF
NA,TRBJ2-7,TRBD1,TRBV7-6,TGTGCCAGCAGCCATAGACAGGGGGCCCTCCCCTACGAGCAGTACTTC,CASSHRQGALPYEQYF
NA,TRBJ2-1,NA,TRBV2,TGTGCCAGCAAGCGAGCCCCCAGTAATGAGCAGTTCTTC,CASKRAPSNEQFF
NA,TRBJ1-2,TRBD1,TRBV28,TGTGCCAGCAGTTTAACAGGGGGCAGTTTGGGCTACACCTTC,CASSLTGGSLGYTF
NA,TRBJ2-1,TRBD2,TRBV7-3,TGTGCCAGCAGCTTAGCCCGAAGCGGGAGCTCCTACAATGAGCAGTTCTTC,CASSLARSGSSYNEQFF
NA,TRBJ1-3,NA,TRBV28,TGTGCCAGCAGTTTAGCACAGTCTGGAAACACCATATATTTT,CASSLAQSGNTIYF
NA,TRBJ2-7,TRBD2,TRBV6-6,TGTGCCAGCAGTTTGGCGGCGGGAGGGCCGCGGGAGCAGTACTTC,CASSLAAGGPREQYF
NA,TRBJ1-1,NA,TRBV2,TGTGCCAGCAGTAAGAGACAAGGAAACACTGAAGCTTTCTTT,CASSKRQGNTEAFF
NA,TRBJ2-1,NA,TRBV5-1,TGCGCCAGCAGCTTGACGGGACTGGGACCCTACAATGAGCAGTTCTTC,CASSLTGLGPYNEQFF
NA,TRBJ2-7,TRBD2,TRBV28,TGTGCCAGCAGTTTTTCCGGGAGGGCTCGCGAGCAGTACTTC,CASSFSGRAREQYF
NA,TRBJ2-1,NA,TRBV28,TGTGCCAGCAGCGAGCAGGGGAAAAGCTCCTACAATGAGCAGTTCTTC,CASSEQGKSSYNEQFF
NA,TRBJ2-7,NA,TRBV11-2,TGTGCCAGCAGCTTTAGCACGTTTTCCTACGAGCAGTACTTC,CASSFSTFSYEQYF
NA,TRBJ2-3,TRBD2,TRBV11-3,TGTGCCAGCAGCCCCCGACGTAGCGGGAGGGCCGCAGATACGCAGTATTTT,CASSPRRSGRAADTQYF
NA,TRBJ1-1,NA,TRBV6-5,TGTGCCAGCAGTTACTTAGGGGTAGGGGACACTGAAGCTTTCTTT,CASSYLGVGDTEAFF
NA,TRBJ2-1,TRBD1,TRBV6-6,TGTGCCACTATAGGGACAGAGAGGGCCCATGAGCAGTTCTTC,CATIGTERAHEQFF